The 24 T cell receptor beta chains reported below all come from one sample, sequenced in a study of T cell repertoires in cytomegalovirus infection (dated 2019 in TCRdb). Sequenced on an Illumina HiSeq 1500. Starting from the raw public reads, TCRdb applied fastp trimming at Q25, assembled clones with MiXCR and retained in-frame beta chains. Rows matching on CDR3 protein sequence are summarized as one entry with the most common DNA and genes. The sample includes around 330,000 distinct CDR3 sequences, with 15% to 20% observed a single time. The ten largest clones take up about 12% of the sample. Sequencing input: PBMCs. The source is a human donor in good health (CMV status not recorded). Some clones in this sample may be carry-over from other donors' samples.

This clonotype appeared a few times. The CDR3 spells CASSPLSRADYEQYF. CDR3 nucleotide sequence: TGTGCCAGCTCACCACTCTCCAGGGCCGACTACGAGCAGTACTTC. The chain uses TRBV18 and TRBJ2-7; a possible D gene is TRBD1 (5 bases). This CDR3 region has 15 residues. Trimming removed 1 base at V and 3 bases at J, with 13 bases between. Germline CDR1 reads KGHSH; CDR2 reads LQKENI.

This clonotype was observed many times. CDR3 sequence (DNA): TGCGCCAGCAGCCGGACTAGCGGGACTTACGAGCAGTACTTC. It encodes CASSRTSGTYEQYF. J is TRBJ2-7 and V is TRBV5-1; 12 bases align to TRBD2. This CDR3 is built from 14 residues. Germline V lookup: CDR1 SGHRS, CDR2 YFSETQ. With V trimmed by 4 bases and J by 4 bases, 3 bases remained unmatched.

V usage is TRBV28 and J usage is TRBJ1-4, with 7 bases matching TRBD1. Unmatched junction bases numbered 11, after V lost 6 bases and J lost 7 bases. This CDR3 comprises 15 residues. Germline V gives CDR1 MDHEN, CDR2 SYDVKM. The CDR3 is CASSRDSSRGEKLFF. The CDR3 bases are TGTGCCAGCAGCCGGGACAGCAGTAGGGGTGAAAAACTGTTTTTT. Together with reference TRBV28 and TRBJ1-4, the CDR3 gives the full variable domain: DVKVTQSSRYLVKRTGEKVFLECVQDMDHENMFWYRQDPGLGLRLIYFSYDVKMKEKGDIPEGYSVSREKKERFSLILESASTNQTSMYLCASSRDSSRGEKLFFGSGTQLSVL.

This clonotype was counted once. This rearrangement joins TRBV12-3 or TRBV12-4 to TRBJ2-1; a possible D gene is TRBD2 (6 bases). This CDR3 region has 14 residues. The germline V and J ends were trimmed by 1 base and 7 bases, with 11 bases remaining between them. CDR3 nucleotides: TGTGCCAGCAGTTTAGGGGGACTGGATAATGAGCAGTTCTTC. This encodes CASSLGGLDNEQFF.

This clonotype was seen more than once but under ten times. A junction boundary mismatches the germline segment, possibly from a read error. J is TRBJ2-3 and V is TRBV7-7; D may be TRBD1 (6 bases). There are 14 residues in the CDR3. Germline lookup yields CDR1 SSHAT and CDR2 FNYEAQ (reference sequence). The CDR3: CASSLTGNADTQYF. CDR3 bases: TGTGCTAGCAGCTTAACAGGGAATGCAGATACGCAGTATTTT. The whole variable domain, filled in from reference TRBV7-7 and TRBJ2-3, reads GAGVSQSPRYKVTKRGQDVTLRCDPISSHATLYWYQQALGQGPEFLTYFNYEAQPDKSGLPSDRFSAERPEGSISTLTIQRTEQRDSAMYRCASSLTGNADTQYFGPGTRLTVL.

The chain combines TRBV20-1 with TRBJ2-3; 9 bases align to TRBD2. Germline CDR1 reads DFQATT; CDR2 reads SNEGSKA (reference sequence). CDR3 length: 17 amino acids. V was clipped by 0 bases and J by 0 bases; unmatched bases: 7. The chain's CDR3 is CSARDWLAGTSTDTQYF. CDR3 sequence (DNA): TGCAGTGCTAGAGATTGGCTAGCGGGGACTAGCACAGATACGCAGTATTTT.

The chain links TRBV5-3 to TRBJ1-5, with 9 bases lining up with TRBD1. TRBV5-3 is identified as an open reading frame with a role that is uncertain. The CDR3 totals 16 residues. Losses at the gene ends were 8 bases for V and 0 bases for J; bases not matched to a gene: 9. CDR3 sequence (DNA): TGTGCCAGCAGCCAAGGGACAGGGTATAGCAATCAGCCCCAGCATTTT. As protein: CASSQGTGYSNQPQHF.

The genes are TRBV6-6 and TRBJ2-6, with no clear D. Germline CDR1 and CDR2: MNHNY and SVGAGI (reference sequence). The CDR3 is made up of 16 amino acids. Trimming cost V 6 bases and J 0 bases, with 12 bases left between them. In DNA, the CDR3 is TGTGCCAGCAGCCGCGGACGGACCTCTGGGGCCAACGTCCTGACTTTC. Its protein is CASSRGRTSGANVLTF.

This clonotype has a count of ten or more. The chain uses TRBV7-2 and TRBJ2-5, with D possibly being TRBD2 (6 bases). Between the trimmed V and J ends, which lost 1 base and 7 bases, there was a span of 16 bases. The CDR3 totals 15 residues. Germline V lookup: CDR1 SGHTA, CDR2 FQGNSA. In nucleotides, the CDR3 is TGTGCCAGCAGCTTAGTGATGAGGGCCGGGGGGACCCAGTACTTC. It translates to CASSLVMRAGGTQYF. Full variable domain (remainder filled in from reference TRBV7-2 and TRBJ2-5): GAGVSQSPSNKVTEKGKDVELRCDPISGHTALYWYRQSLGQGLEFLIYFQGNSAPDKSGLPSDRFSAERTGGSVSTLTIQRTQQEDSAVYLCASSLVMRAGGTQYFGPGTRLLVL.

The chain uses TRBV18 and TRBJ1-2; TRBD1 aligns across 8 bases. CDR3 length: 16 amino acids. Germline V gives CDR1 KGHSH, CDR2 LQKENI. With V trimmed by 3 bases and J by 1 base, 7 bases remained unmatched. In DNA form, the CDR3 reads TGTGCCAGCTCACCCGCGGGGACAGGAATTAACTATGGCTACACCTTC. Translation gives CASSPAGTGINYGYTF.

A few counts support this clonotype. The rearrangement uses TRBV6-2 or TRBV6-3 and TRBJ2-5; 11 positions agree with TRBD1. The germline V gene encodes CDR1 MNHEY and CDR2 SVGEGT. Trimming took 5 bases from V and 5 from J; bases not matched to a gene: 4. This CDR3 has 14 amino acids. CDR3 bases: TGTGCCAGCAGTCCCCGGGACAGGGGGGAGACCCAGTACTTC. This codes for CASSPRDRGETQYF.

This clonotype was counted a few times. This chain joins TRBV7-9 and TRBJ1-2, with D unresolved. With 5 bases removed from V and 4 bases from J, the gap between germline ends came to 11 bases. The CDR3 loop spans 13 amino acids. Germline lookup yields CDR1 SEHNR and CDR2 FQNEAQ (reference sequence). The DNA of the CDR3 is TGTGCCAGCAGCGGCGGCCATCTCTATGGCTACACCTTC. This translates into CASSGGHLYGYTF.

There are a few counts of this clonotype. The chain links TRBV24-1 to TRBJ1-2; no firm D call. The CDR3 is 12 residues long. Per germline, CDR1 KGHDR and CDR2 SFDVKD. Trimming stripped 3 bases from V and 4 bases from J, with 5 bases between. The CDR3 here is CATSDRGYGYTF. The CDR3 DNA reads TGTGCCACCAGTGATCGAGGCTATGGCTACACCTTC.

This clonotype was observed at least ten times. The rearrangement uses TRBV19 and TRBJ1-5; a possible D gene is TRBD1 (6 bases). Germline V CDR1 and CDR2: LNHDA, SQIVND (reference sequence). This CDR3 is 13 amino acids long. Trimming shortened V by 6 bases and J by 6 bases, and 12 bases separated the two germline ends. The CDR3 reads CASRDSRSQPQHF. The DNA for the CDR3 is TGTGCCAGTAGGGACAGCCGCAGTCAGCCCCAGCATTTT.

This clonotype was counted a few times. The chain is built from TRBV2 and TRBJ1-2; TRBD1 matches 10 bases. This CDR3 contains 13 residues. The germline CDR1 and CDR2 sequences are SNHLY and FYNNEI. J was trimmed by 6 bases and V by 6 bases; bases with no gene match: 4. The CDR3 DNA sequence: TGTGCCAGCAGGAGACAGGGGGCGAATGGCTACACCTTC. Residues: CASRRQGANGYTF.

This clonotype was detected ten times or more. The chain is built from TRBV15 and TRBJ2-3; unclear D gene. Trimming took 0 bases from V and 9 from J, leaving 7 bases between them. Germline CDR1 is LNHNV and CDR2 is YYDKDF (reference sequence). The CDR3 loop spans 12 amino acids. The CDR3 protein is CATSRDLVTQYF. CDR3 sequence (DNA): TGTGCCACCAGCAGAGATCTAGTCACGCAGTATTTT.

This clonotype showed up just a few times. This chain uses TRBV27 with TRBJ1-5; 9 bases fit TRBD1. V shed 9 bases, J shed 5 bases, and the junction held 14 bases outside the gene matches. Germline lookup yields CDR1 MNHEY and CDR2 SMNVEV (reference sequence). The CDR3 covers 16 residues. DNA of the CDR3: TGTGCCAGTCTACCGTCCGGGACAGGGTTTCATCAGCCCCAGCATTTT. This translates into CASLPSGTGFHQPQHF.

The CDR3: CSARRRDTLEKLFF. The CDR3 nucleotides are TGCAGTGCTAGAAGACGGGACACTTTAGAAAAACTGTTTTTT. The gene calls are TRBV20-1 and TRBJ1-4; maybe TRBD1 (6 bases). Between the trimmed V and J ends, which lost 2 bases and 8 bases, there was a span of 15 bases. The CDR3 has 14 residues. CDR1 DFQATT and CDR2 SNEGSKA come from the germline V gene (reference sequence).

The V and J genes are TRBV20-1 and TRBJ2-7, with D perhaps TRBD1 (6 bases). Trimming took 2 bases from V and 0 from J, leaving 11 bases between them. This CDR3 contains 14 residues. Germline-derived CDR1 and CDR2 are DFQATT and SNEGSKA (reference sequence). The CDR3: CSARSDRSSYEQYF. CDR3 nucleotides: TGCAGTGCTAGAAGCGACAGGAGCTCCTACGAGCAGTACTTC.

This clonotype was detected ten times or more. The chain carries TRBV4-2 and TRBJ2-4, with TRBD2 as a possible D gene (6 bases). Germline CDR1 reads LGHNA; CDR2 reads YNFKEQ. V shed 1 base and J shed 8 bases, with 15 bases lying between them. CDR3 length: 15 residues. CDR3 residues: CASSQVMEGSDIQYF. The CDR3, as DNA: TGTGCCAGCAGCCAAGTTATGGAGGGGTCGGACATTCAGTACTTC.

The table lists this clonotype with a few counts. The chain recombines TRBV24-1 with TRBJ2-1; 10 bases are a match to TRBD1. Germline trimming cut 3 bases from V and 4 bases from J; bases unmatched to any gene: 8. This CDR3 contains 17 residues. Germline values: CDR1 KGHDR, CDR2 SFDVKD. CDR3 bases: TGTGCCACCAGTGATGGGCCCCGGGACAGGGGATACAATGAGCAGTTCTTC. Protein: CATSDGPRDRGYNEQFF.

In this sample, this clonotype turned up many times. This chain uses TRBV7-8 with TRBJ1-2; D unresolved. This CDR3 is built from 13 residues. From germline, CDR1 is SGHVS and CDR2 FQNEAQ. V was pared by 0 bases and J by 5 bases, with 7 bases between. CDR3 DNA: TGTGCCAGCAGCTTAGCGGACTCTTATGGCTACACCTTC. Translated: CASSLADSYGYTF.

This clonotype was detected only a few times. The CDR3 DNA reads as TGCGCCAGCAGCCTAGGACTAGCGGGGGGAGCCAAAAACATTCAGTACTTC. Amino acids: CASSLGLAGGAKNIQYF. The chain combines TRBV4-1 with TRBJ2-4, with 14 bases matching TRBD2. This CDR3 comprises 17 residues. Germline lookup yields CDR1 MGHRA and CDR2 YSYEKL. The trim removed 4 bases at V and 0 bases at J, leaving 2 bases unmatched.

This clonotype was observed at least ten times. CDR3: CASSYTGHNDGQFF. The CDR3 DNA reads TGTGCCAGCAGTTATACAGGACACAATGATGGGCAGTTCTTC. V usage is TRBV12-3 or TRBV12-4 and J usage is TRBJ2-1, with a weak D call TRBD1 (5 bases). Trimming removed 4 bases from V and 12 bases from J, with 19 bases in between. The CDR3 sequence is 14 residues long.